This section outlines one TCR beta chain sequence together with its context. This record comes from a study of PD-1 blockade in classical Hodgkin lymphoma. Time point meaning: newly diagnosed, previously untreated cHL patient sample. Thawed PBMCs were the source of CD8+ T cells, obtained through magnetic negative selection. CDR3 length: 15 residues. With 2 bases removed from V and 3 bases from J, the gap between germline ends came to 10 bases. Germline V CDR1 and CDR2: MRHNA, SNTAGT. Libraries were prepared by immunoSEQ multiplex PCR; TCRdb keeps only in-frame clonotypes and omits some of them. The table has approximately 9,000 clones, approximately 84% seen once.

Specimen: CD8+ T cells from blood. This TCR was sampled from a human donor with classical Hodgkin lymphoma. The chain carries TRBV6-4 and TRBJ2-2, with D perhaps TRBD1 or TRBD2 (6 bases each). CDR3 sequence reads: CASSDGRGHTGELFF. The CDR3 DNA reads as TGTGCCAGCAGTGACGGTCGGGGGCACACCGGGGAGCTGTTTTTT.